The 6 T cell receptor beta chains below all came from one sample that was sequenced in a study of control samples from healthy donors and cancer patients. Sequencing was performed with immunoSEQ multiplex PCR; in TCRdb, only in-frame clones are kept and a portion is missing. The sample shows 100,000 to 150,000 clones, around 90% of them seen only once. Material: blood. The receptors were sampled from a man between 18 and 29 years old in good health.

The chain joins TRBV7-9 to TRBJ2-1; no definite D call. The germline gives CDR1 SEHNR, CDR2 FQNEAQ (reference sequence). Trimming shortened V by 4 bases and J by 4 bases, and 5 bases separated the two germline ends. This CDR3 spans 12 amino acids. CDR3 protein: CASSWKYNEQFF. DNA for the CDR3: TGTGCCAGCAGCTGGAAATACAATGAGCAGTTCTTC.

The rearrangement links TRBV10-3 to TRBJ2-1, with 10 bases that match TRBD2. Germline loops: CDR1 ENHRY, CDR2 SYGVKD. This CDR3 has 18 amino acids. Trimming took 0 bases from V and 4 from J; bases not matched to a gene: 9. CDR3 residues: CAISESSGRALGYNEQFF. For the CDR3, the DNA is TGTGCCATCAGTGAGTCGAGCGGGAGGGCCTTAGGTTACAATGAGCAGTTCTTC.

This clone was counted between two and nine times. This chain links TRBV9 with TRBJ1-6; the match to TRBD1 covers 11 bases. J gave up 14 bases and V 3 bases, and 4 bases lay outside the gene matches. Germline lookup yields CDR1 SGDLS and CDR2 YYNGEE. This CDR3 has 13 amino acids. The CDR3 sequence: CASSDGTGGSLHF. As DNA, the CDR3 is TGTGCCAGCAGCGACGGGACAGGGGGGTCCCTCCACTTT. The full variable domain, with the rest looked up from reference TRBV9 and TRBJ1-6, is DSGVTQTPKHLITATGQRVTLRCSPRSGDLSVYWYQQSLDQGLQFLIQYYNGEERAKGNILERFSAQQFPDLHSELNLSSLELGDSALYFCASSDGTGGSLHFGNGTRLTVT.

The chain is built from TRBV5-1 and TRBJ1-1; 7 nucleotides align to TRBD1. Germline V gene data show CDR1 as SGHRS and CDR2 as YFSETQ. The CDR3 sequence is 13 residues long. V gave up 1 base and J gave up 5 bases; unmatched junction bases: 2. The CDR3 region is CASSLMGQTEAFF. DNA of the CDR3: TGCGCCAGCAGCTTGATGGGACAGACTGAAGCTTTCTTT.

The rearrangement links TRBV19 to TRBJ2-1, with 7 nucleotides matching TRBD2. CDR3 length equals 15 residues. The germline CDR1 and CDR2 sequences are LNHDA and SQIVND (reference sequence). Trimming took 4 bases from V and 3 from J; bases not matched to a gene: 6. The CDR3 protein is CASSTSSGNYNEQFF. The DNA for the CDR3 is TGTGCCAGTAGTACCTCTAGCGGCAACTACAATGAGCAGTTCTTC.

The J gene is TRBJ2-7, the V gene TRBV5-6, with TRBD1 as a possible D gene (5 bases). There are 11 residues in the CDR3. Germline V gene data show CDR1 as SGHDT and CDR2 as YYEEEE. V lost 3 bases and J 7 bases, leaving 8 bases between the germline ends. Here the CDR3 reads CASSYAGEQYV. CDR3 DNA sequence: TGTGCCAGCAGCTATGCAGGGGAGCAGTACGTC.